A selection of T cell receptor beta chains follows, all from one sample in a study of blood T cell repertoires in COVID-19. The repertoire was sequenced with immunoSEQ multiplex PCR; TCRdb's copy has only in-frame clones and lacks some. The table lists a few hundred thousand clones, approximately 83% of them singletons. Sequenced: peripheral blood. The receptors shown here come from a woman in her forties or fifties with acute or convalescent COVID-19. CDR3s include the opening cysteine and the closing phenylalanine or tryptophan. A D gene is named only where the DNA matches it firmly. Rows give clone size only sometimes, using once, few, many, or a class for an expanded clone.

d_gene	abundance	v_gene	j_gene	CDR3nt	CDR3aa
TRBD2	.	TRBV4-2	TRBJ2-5	TGTGCCAGCAGCTACGCGCGGGGGGAGACCCAGTACTTC	CASSYARGETQYF
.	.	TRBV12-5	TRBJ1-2	TGTGCTAGTGGTTTGACCGGGGGCTATGGCTACACCTTC	CASGLTGGYGYTF
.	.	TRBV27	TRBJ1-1	TGTGCCAGCAGTTTTCGGGACACCAGCACTGAAGCTTTCTTT	CASSFRDTSTEAFF
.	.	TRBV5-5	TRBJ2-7	TGTGCCAGCAGCTTGGCCAGCGACTACGAGCAGTACTTC	CASSLASDYEQYF
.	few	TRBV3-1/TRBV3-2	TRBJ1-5	TGTGCCAGCAGCCTAGGGGATCAGCCCCAGCATTTT	CASSLGDQPQHF
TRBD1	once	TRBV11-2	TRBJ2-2	TGTGCCAGCAGCCCTGACAGGGGCCCTGCCGGGGAGCTGTTTTTT	CASSPDRGPAGELFF
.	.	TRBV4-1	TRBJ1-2	TGCGCCAGCAGCCAGGCCACAGCTAACTATGGCTACACCTTC	CASSQATANYGYTF
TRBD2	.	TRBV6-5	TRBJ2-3	TGTGCCAGCAGTTCCCGGACTAGCGGGAATCCAGATACGCAGTATTTT	CASSSRTSGNPDTQYF
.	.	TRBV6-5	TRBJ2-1	TGTGCCAGCAGCCGCCTTGGAGCAAATGAGCAGTTCTTC	CASSRLGANEQFF
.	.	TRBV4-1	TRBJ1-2	TGCGCCAGCAGCCCGAACAGCCCTGGCAGGGGCTACACCTTC	CASSPNSPGRGYTF
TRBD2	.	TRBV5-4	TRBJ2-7	TGTGCCAGCAAACCTCGGACTAGCGGGACGACCTACGAGCAGTACTTC	CASKPRTSGTTYEQYF
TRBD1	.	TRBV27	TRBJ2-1	TGTGCCAGCAGTTTCGGACAGGGACACTGGTTCTTC	CASSFGQGHWFF
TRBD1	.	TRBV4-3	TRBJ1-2	TGCGCCAGCAGTCGACAGGGGAATTCTAACTATGGCTACACCTTC	CASSRQGNSNYGYTF
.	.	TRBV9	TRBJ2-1	TGTGCCAGCAGCGTTCGGCAGGGCCCCAATGAGCAGTTCTTC	CASSVRQGPNEQFF
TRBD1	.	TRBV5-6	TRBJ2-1	TGTGCCAGCAGCTTGGGAGCTCGGACAGGGGCCTACAATGAGCAGTTCTTC	CASSLGARTGAYNEQFF
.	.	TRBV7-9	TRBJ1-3	TGTGCCAGCAGCTTAGAGGGGGGGTCTGGAAACACCATATATTTT	CASSLEGGSGNTIYF
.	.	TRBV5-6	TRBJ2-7	TGTGCCAGCAGCTTGTTAGGGGCAGACGAGCAGTACTTC	CASSLLGADEQYF
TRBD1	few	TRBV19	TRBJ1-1	TGTGCCAGTAGTTCGGGACAGGGGTATGTCACTGAAGCTTTCTTT	CASSSGQGYVTEAFF
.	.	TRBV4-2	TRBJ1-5	TGTGCCAGCAGCCAAGATCCCCCCCAGGGCAGGAGCAATCAGCCCCAGCATTTT	CASSQDPPQGRSNQPQHF
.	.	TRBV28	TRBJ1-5	TGTGCCAGCAGCGGGGATCAGCCCCAGCATTTT	CASSGDQPQHF
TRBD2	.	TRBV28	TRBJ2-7	TGTGCCAGCAGACTAGCGGGGGGTTCCTACGAGCAGTACTTC	CASRLAGGSYEQYF
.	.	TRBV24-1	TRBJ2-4	TGTGCCACCAGCCCGGGGGAGGAGGCAGCCAAAAACATTCAGTACTTC	CATSPGEEAAKNIQYF
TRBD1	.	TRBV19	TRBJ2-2	TGTGCCAGTAGCGCACGGACAGGATTGACCGGGGAGCTGTTTTTT	CASSARTGLTGELFF
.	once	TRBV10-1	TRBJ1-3	TGCGCCAGCCTAAGACAGACATACTCTGGAAACACCATATATTTT	CASLRQTYSGNTIYF
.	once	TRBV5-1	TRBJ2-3	TGCGCCAGCAGCGACGTTTTGTCAGGGGTCGGCACAGATACGCAGTATTTT	CASSDVLSGVGTDTQYF
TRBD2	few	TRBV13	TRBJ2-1	TGTGCCAGCAGCCCAGGACTAGCGGGAGCGGTTGAGCAGTTCTTC	CASSPGLAGAVEQFF
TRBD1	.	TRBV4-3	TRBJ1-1	TGCGCCAGCAGCCCTGACAGGGTTAGGAACACTGAAGCTTTCTTT	CASSPDRVRNTEAFF
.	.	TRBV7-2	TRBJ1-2	TGTGCCAGCAGCTTCCCCCCTAGGTTCTATGGCTACACCTTC	CASSFPPRFYGYTF
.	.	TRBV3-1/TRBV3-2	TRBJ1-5	TGTGCCAGCAGCCAAGATACGGGGGGCGGGCCCCAGCATTTT	CASSQDTGGGPQHF
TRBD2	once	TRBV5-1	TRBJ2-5	TGCGCCAGCGGTGTCAGCGGGGGACGGCGCGAGACCCAGTACTTC	CASGVSGGRRETQYF
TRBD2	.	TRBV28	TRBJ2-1	TGTGCCAGCAGTCCCTATAGCGGGAGAGATGAGCAGTTCTTC	CASSPYSGRDEQFF
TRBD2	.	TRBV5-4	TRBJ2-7	TGTGCCAGCAGCCACGGACTAGCGGGAGGGTCCTACGAGCAGTACTTC	CASSHGLAGGSYEQYF
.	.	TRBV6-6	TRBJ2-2	TGTGCCAGCAGCCTCCCCGGGGAGCTGTTTTTT	CASSLPGELFF
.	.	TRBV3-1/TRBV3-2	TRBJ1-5	TGTGCCAGCAGCCAAGGAGGTTTCAATCAGCCCCAGCATTTT	CASSQGGFNQPQHF
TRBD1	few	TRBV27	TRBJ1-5	TGTGCCAGCAGTGGGGGACAGAACAATCAGCCCCAGCATTTT	CASSGGQNNQPQHF
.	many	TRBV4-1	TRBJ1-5	TGCGCCAGCAGCCAATCTTGGGCACGGGGACAGCCCCAGCATTTT	CASSQSWARGQPQHF
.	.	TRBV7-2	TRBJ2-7	TGTGCCAGCAGCTTATCTAACAGCCAGCCGCAGTACTTC	CASSLSNSQPQYF
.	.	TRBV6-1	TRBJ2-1	TGTGCCAGCAGTGAGCAGGCAGTCAATGAGCAGTTCTTC	CASSEQAVNEQFF
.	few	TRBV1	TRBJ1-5	TGCACCAGCAGCGACAGGACAGGGGAGGCTATCCTGGGCAATCAGCCCCAGCATTTT	CTSSDRTGEAILGNQPQHF
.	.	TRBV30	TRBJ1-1	TGTGCCTGGAACGGGAACGCGTACACTGAAGCTTTCTTT	CAWNGNAYTEAFF
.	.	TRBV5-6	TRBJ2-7	TGTGCCAGCAGCTTGGGACAGGTGCAGTACTTC	CASSLGQVQYF
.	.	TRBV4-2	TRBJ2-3	TGTGCCAGCAGCCATGATCAGACAGATACGCAGTATTTT	CASSHDQTDTQYF
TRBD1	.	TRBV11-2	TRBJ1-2	TGTGCCCCCCCCCGCGAGGGGGCCGTTGGCTACACCTTC	CAPPREGAVGYTF
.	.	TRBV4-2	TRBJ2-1	TGTGCCAGCAGCCAAGATCTTGAGCAGTTCTTC	CASSQDLEQFF
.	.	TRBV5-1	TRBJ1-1	TGCGCCAGCAGCTTTCGACGGGATGGGCTTCGCAACACTGAAGCTTTCTTT	CASSFRRDGLRNTEAFF